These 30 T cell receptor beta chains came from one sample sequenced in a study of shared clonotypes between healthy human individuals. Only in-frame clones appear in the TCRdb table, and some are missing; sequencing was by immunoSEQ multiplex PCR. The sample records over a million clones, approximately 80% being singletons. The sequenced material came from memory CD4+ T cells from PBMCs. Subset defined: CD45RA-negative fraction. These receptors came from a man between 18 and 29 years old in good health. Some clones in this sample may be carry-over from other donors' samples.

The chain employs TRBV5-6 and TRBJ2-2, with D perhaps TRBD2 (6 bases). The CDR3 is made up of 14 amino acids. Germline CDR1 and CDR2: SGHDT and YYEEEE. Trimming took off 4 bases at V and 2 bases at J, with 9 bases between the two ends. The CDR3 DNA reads TGTGCCAGCAGCCGGGGACTCAACACCGGGGAGCTGTTTTTT. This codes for CASSRGLNTGELFF. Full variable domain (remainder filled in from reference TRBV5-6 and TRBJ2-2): DAGVTQSPTHLIKTRGQQVTLRCSPKSGHDTVSWYQQALGQGPQFIFQYYEEEERQRGNFPDRFSGHQFPNYSSELNVNALLLGDSALYLCASSRGLNTGELFFGEGSRLTVL.

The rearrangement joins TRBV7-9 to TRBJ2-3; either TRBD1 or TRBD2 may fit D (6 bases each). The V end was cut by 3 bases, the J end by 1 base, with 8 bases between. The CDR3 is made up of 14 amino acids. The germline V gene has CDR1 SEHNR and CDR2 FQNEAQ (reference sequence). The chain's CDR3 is CASSFGGRTDTQYF. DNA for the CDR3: TGTGCCAGCAGCTTCGGGGGCCGCACAGATACGCAGTATTTT.

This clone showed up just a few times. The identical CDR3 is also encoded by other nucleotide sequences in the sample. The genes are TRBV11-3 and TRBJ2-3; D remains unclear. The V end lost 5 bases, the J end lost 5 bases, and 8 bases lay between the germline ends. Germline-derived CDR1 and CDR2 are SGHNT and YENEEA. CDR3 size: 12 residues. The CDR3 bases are TGTGCCAGCAGCCAAGGCGGAGATACGCAGTATTTT. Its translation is CASSQGGDTQYF.

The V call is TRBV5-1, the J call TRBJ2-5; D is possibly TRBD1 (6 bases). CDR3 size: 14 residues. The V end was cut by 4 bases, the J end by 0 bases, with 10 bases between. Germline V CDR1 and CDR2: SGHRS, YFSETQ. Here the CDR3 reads CASSPGQHQETQYF. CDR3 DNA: TGCGCCAGCAGCCCAGGACAGCACCAAGAGACCCAGTACTTC.

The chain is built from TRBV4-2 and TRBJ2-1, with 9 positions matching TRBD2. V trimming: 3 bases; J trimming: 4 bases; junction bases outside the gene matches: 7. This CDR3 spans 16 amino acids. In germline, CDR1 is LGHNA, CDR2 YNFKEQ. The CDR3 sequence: CASSQGVTSGYNEQFF. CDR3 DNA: TGTGCCAGCAGCCAGGGGGTAACTAGCGGGTACAATGAGCAGTTCTTC.

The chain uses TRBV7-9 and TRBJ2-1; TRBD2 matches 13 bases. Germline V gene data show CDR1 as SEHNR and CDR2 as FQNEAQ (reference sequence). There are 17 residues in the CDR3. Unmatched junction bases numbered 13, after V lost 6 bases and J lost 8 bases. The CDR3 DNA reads TGTGCCAGCAGTTCCGGGACTAGCGGGAAGGATGTCGATGAGCAGTTCTTC. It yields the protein CASSSGTSGKDVDEQFF. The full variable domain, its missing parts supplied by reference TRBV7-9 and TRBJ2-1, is DTGVSQNPRHKITKRGQNVTFRCDPISEHNRLYWYRQTLGQGPEFLTYFQNEAQLEKSRLLSDRFSAERPKGSFSTLEIQRTEQGDSAMYLCASSSGTSGKDVDEQFFGPGTRLTVL.

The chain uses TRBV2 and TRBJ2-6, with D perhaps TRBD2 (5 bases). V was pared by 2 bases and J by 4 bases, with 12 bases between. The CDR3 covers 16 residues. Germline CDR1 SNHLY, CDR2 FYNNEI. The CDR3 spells CASSEPPGRGANVLTF. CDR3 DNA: TGTGCCAGCAGTGAACCCCCGGGAAGGGGGGCCAACGTCCTGACTTTC. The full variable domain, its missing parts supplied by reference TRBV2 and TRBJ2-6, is EPEVTQTPSHQVTQMGQEVILRCVPISNHLYFYWYRQILGQKVEFLVSFYNNEISEKSEIFDDQFSVERPDGSNFTLKIRSTKLEDSAMYFCASSEPPGRGANVLTFGAGSRLTVL.

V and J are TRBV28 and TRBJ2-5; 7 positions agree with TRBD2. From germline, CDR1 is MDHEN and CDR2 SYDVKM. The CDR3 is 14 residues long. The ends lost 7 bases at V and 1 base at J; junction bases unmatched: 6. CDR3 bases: TGTGCCAGCACCTTTAGCGGGCCCCAAGAGACCCAGTACTTC. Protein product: CASTFSGPQETQYF.

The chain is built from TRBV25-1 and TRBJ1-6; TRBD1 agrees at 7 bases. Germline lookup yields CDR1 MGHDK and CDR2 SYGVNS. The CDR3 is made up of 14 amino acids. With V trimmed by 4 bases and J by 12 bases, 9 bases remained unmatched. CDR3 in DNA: TGTGCCAGCAGTGCCAACTGGGACAGTCAACCCCTCCACTTT. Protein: CASSANWDSQPLHF. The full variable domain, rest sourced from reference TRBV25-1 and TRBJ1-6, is EADIYQTPRYLVIGTGKKITLECSQTMGHDKMYWYQQDPGMELHLIHYSYGVNSTEKGDLSSESTVSRIRTEHFPLTLESARPSHTSQYLCASSANWDSQPLHFGNGTRLTVT.

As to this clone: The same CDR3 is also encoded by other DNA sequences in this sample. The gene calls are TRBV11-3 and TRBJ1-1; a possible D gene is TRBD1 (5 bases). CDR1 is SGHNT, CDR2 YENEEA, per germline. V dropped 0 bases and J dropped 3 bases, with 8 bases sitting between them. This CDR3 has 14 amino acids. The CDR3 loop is CASSLEGGDTEAFF. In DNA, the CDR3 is TGTGCCAGCAGCTTAGAAGGAGGGGACACTGAAGCTTTCTTT.

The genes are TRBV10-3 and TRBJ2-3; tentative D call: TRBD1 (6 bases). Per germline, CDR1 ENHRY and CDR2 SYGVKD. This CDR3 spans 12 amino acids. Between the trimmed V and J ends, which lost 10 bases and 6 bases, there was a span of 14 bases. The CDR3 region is CATRGGSDTQYF. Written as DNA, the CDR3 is TGTGCCACCAGAGGGGGTTCGGATACGCAGTATTTT.

In DNA form, the CDR3 reads TGTGCCACCGGTGCAGACCTCCTCTCCTACAATGAGCAGTTCTTC. Translating gives CATGADLLSYNEQFF. The J gene is TRBJ2-1, the V gene TRBV15; D is uncertain. With 8 bases removed from V and 0 bases from J, the gap between germline ends came to 14 bases. Per the germline V gene, CDR1 is LNHNV and CDR2 is YYDKDF (reference sequence). This CDR3 has 15 residues.

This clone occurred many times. The CDR3 DNA reads TGTGCCAGCAGCCAGGTAGCGGGAGGTACCCGAGGCACCGGGGAGCTGTTTTTT. It is translated as CASSQVAGGTRGTGELFF. The chain carries TRBV4-2 and TRBJ2-2; TRBD2 aligns across 10 bases. This CDR3 is built from 18 residues. With 3 bases clipped from V and 4 bases from J, the junction kept 11 bases outside the gene matches. Germline CDR1 is LGHNA and CDR2 is YNFKEQ.

CDR3 DNA sequence: TGCAGCGTGACAGAACACACAGATACGCAGTATTTT. Amino acids: CSVTEHTDTQYF. The chain recombines TRBV29-1 with TRBJ2-3, with D perhaps TRBD1 (5 bases). Germline lookup yields CDR1 SQVTM and CDR2 ANQGSEA. V was clipped by 6 bases and J by 2 bases, with 9 bases between them. This CDR3 spans 12 amino acids.

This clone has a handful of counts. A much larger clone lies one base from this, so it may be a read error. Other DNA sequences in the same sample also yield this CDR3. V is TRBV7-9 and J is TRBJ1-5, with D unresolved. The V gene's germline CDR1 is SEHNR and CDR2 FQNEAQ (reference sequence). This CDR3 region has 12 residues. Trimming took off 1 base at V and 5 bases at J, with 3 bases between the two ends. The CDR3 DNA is TGTGCCAGCAGCTTAGATGATCAGCCCCAGCATTTT. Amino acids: CASSLDDQPQHF.

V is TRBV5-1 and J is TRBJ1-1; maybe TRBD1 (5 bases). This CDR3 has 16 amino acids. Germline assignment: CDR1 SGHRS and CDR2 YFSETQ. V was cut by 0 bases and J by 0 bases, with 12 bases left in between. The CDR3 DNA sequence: TGCGCCAGCAGCTTGGACGGCAGGGTTGTGAACACTGAAGCTTTCTTT. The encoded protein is CASSLDGRVVNTEAFF.

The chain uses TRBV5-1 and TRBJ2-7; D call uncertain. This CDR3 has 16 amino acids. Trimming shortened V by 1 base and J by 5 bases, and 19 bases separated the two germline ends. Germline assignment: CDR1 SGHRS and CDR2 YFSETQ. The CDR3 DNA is TGCGCCAGCAGCTTGAGGCCGCGCAGTTTTGGCCACGAGCAGTACTTC. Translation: CASSLRPRSFGHEQYF. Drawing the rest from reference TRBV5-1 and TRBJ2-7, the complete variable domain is KAGVTQTPRYLIKTRGQQVTLSCSPISGHRSVSWYQQTPGQGLQFLFEYFSETQRNKGNFPGRFSGRQFSNSRSEMNVSTLELGDSALYLCASSLRPRSFGHEQYFGPGTRLTVT.

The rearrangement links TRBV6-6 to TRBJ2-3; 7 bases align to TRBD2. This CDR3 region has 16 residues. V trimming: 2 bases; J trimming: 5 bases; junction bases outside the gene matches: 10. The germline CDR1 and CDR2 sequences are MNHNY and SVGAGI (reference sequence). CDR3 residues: CASSYGAGVGEDTQYF. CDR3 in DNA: TGTGCCAGCAGTTACGGCGCGGGGGTGGGGGAAGATACGCAGTATTTT.

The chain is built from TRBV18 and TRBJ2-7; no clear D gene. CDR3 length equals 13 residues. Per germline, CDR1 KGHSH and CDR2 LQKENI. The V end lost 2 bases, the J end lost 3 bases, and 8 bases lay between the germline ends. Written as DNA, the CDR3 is TGTGCCAGCTCACCAGCAACTAACTACGAGCAGTACTTC. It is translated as CASSPATNYEQYF.

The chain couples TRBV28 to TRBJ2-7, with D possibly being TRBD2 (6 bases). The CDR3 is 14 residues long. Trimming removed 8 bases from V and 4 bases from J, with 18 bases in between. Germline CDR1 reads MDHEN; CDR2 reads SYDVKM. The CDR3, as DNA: TGTGCCAGCTCACGCCCGGGGGTGAGGTACGAGCAGTACTTC. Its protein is CASSRPGVRYEQYF.

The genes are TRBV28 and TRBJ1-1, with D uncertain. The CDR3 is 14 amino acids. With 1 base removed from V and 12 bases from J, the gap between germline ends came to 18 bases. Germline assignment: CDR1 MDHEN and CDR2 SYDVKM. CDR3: CASSLSGRTRVTFF. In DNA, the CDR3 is TGTGCCAGCAGTTTATCAGGACGGACGCGCGTGACTTTCTTT.

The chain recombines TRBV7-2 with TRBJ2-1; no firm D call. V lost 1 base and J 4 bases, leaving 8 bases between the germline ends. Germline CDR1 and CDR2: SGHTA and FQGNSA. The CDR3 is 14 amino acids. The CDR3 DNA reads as TGTGCCAGCAGCTTAGTTAAAGTATACAATGAGCAGTTCTTC. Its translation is CASSLVKVYNEQFF.

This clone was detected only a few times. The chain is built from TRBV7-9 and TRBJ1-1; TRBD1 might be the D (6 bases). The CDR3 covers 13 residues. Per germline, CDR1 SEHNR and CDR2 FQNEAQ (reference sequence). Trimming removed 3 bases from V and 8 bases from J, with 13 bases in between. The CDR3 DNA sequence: TGTGCCAGCAGCTTTTCTCTCGGGACAGAAGCTTTCTTT. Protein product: CASSFSLGTEAFF.

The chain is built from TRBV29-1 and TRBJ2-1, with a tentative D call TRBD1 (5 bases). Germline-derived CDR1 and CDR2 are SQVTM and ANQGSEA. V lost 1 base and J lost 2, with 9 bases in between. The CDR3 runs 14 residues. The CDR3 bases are TGCAGCGTTGAAGTCCAGGGCACCTACAATGAGCAGTTCTTC. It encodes CSVEVQGTYNEQFF.

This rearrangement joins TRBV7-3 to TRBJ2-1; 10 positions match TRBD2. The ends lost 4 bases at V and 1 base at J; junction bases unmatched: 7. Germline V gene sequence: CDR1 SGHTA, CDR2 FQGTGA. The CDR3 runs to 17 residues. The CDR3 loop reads CASSSKAGGPSYNEQFF. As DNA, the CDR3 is TGTGCCAGCAGCTCTAAAGCGGGAGGGCCGTCCTACAATGAGCAGTTCTTC.

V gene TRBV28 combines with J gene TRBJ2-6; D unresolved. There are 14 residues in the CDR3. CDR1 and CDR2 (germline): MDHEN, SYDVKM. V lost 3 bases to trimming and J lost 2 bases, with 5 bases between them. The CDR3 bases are TGTGCCAGCAGTTTCGCGACTGGGGCCAACGTCCTGACTTTC. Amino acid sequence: CASSFATGANVLTF.

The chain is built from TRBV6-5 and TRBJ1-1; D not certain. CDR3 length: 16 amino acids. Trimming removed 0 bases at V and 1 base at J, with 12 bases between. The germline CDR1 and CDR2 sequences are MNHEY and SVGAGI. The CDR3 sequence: CASSYSPEWRNTEAFF. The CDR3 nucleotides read TGTGCCAGCAGTTACTCGCCAGAATGGAGGAACACTGAAGCTTTCTTT.

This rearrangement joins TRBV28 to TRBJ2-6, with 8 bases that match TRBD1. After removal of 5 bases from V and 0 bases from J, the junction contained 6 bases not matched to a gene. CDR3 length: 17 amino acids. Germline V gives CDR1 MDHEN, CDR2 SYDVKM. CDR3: CASSPGTGGSGANVLTF. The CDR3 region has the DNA TGTGCCAGCAGTCCTGGGACAGGTGGCTCTGGGGCCAACGTCCTGACTTTC.

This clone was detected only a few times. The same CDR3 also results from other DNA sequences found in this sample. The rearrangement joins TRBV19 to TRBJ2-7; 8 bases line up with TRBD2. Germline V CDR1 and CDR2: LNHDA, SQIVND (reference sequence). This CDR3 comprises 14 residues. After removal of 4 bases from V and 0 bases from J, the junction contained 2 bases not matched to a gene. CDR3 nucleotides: TGTGCCAGTAGTAGGAGCGGGAGCTCCTACGAGCAGTACTTC. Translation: CASSRSGSSYEQYF.

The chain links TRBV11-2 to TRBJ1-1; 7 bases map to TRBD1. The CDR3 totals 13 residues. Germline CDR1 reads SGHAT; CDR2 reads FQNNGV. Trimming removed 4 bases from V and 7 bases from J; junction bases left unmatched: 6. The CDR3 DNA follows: TGTGCCAGCAGCTCGGGACAGTTCGGTGAAGCTTTCTTT. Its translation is CASSSGQFGEAFF. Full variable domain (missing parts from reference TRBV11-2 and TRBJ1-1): EAGVAQSPRYKIIEKRQSVAFWCNPISGHATLYWYQQILGQGPKLLIQFQNNGVVDDSQLPKDRFSAERLKGVDSTLKIQPAKLEDSAVYLCASSSGQFGEAFFGQGTRLTVV.